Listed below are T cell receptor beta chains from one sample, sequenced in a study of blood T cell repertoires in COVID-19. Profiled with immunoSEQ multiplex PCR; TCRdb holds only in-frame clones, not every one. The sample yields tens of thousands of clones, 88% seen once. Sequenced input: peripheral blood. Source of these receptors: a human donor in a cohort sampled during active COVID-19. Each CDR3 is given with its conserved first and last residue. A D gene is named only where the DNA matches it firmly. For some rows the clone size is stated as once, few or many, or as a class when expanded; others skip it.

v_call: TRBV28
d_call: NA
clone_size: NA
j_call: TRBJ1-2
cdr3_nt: TGTGCCAGCAGTTTCCCGAACTATGGCTACACCTTC
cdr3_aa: CASSFPNYGYTF

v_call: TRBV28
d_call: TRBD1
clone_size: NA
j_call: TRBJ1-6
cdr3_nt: TGTGCCAGCGTAAACCCGGGACAGAATTCACCCCTCCACTTT
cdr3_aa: CASVNPGQNSPLHF

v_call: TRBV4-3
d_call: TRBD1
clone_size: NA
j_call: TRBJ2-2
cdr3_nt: TGCGCCAGCAGCCGCATCTTGGGACAGGGGTTAGGAGGGGAGCTGTTTTTT
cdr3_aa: CASSRILGQGLGGELFF

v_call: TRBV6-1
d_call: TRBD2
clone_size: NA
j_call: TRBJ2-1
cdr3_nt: TGTGCCAGCAGTGACCAACTAGCGGGAGCCTCCTATGAGCAGTTCTTC
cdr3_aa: CASSDQLAGASYEQFF

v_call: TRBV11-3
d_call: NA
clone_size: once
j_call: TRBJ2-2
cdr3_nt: TGTGCCAGCAGCCCCACTAACACCGGGGAGCTGTTTTTT
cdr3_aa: CASSPTNTGELFF

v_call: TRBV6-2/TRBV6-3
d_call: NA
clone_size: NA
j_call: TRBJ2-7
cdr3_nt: TGTGCCAGCAGCCTACAGAGACGGGAGTACGAGCAGTACTTC
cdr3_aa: CASSLQRREYEQYF

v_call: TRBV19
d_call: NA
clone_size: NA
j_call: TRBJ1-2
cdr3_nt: TGTGCCAGTAGAAGGCCAGGGTTAGACTATGGCTACACCTTC
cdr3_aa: CASRRPGLDYGYTF

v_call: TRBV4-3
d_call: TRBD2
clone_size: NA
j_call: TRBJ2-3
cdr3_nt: TGCGCCAGCAGCCAAGACTCTAGCGGGAGGGGAGATACGCAGTATTTT
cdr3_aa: CASSQDSSGRGDTQYF

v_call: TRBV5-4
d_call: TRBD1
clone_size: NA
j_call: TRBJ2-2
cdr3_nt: TGTGCCAGCAGCAAGGGACAGTCGAGCACCGGGGAGCTGTTTTTT
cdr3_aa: CASSKGQSSTGELFF

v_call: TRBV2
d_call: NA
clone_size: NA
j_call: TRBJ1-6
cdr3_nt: TGTGCCAGCAGTGAACGCAGTACTTCACCCCTCCACTTT
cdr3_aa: CASSERSTSPLHF

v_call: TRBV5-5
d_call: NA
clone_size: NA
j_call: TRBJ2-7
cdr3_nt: TGTGCCAGCAGCTTGGTGACAGGAGCCTACGAGCAGTACTTC
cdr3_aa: CASSLVTGAYEQYF

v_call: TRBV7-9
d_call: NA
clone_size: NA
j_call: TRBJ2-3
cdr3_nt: TGTGCCAGCAGCTTAAGCGTTGCGCGGGCCCAGGCGGATACGCAGTATTTT
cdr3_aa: CASSLSVARAQADTQYF

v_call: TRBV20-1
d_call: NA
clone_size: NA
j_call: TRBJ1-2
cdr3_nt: TGCAGTCCGGGGGGGCCAGATGGCTACACCTTC
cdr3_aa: CSPGGPDGYTF

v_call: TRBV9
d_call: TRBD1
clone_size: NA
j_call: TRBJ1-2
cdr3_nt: TGTGCCAGCAGGAGGGACAGCGTGTCAGGCTACACCTTC
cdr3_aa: CASRRDSVSGYTF

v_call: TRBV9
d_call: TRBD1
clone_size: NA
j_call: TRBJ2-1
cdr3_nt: TGTGCCAGCAGCTTACGGACAGGCTCCTACAATGAGCAGTTCTTC
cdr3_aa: CASSLRTGSYNEQFF

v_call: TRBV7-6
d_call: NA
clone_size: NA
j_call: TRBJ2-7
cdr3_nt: TGTGCCAGCAGCTTAGGGAGAAGGGAGGAGCAGTACTTC
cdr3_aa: CASSLGRREEQYF

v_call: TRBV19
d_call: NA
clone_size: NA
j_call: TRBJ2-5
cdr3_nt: TGTGCCAGTAGGGGCCGCCATGGTGCAGGGACTGGGGAGACCCAGTACTTC
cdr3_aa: CASRGRHGAGTGETQYF

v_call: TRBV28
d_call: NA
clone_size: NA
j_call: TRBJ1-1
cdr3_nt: TGTGCCAGCAGTCCGGACAGCCCCGTATCAATCAGGGCTTTCTTT
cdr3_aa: CASSPDSPVSIRAFF

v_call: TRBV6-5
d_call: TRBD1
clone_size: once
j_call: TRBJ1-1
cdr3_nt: TGTGCCAGCAGCCCCGGGGACAGGGCCGGAACTGAAGCTTTCTTT
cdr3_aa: CASSPGDRAGTEAFF

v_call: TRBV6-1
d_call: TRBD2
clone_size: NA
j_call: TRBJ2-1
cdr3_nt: TGTGCCAGCAGTGAATACCCATTTGCGGGAGGCCCCTCCCCGAGCTCCTACAATGAGCAGTTCTTC
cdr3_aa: CASSEYPFAGGPSPSSYNEQFF

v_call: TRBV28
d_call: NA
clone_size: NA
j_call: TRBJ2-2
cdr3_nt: TGTGCCAGCAGTTTATCAGGGTTGAACACCGGGGAGCTGTTTTTT
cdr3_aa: CASSLSGLNTGELFF

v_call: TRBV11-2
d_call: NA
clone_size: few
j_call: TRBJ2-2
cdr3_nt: TGTGCCAGCTATCTTTCCGGGGAGCTGTTTTTT
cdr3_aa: CASYLSGELFF

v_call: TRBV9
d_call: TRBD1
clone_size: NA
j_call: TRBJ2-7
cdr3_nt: TGTGCCAGCAGCGTAGCTTTGGCAGGGGGAGAGCAGTACTTC
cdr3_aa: CASSVALAGGEQYF

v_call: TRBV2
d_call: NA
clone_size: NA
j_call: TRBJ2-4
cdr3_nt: TGTGCCAGCGTCGGAGGGGGCAAGGCCAAAAACATTCAGTACTTC
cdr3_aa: CASVGGGKAKNIQYF

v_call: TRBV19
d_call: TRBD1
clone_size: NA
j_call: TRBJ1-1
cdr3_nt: TGTGCCAGCAAGGGACAGGGATTGCCTATGAACACTGAAGCTTTCTTT
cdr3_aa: CASKGQGLPMNTEAFF

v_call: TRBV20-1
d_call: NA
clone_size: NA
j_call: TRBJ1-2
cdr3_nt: TGCAGTGCTAGAGGACAGGATGGCTACACCTTC
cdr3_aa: CSARGQDGYTF

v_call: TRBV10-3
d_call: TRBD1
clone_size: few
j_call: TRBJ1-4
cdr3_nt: TGTGCCATCAGGAAGGGACAGGCAGGGGAAAAACTGTTTTTT
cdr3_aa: CAIRKGQAGEKLFF

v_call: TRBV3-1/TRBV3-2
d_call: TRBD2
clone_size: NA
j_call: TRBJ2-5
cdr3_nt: TGTGCCAGCAGCAAGCGTAGCGGGGGGCCTCAAGAGACCCAGTACTTC
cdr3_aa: CASSKRSGGPQETQYF

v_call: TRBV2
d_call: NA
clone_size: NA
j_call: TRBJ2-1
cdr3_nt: TGTGCCAGCAGGGTTACCAGCTACAATGAGCAGTTCTTC
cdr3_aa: CASRVTSYNEQFF

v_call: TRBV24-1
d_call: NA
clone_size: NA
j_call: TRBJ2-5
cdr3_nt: TGTGCCACCATGGGGAGCCCCCAAGAGACCCAGTACTTC
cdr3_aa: CATMGSPQETQYF

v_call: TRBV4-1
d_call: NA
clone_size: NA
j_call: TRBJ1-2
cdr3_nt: TGCGCCAGCAGCCAAGATTGGGGGGGGCGGGACTATGGCTACACCTTC
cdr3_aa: CASSQDWGGRDYGYTF

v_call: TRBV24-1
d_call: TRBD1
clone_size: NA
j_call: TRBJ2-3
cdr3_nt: TGTGCCACCAGTGAGGGACAGGTGGGTTCAGATACGCAGTATTTT
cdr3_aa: CATSEGQVGSDTQYF

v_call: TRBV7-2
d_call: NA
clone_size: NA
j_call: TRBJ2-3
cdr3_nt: TGTGCCAGCGTCGGAGGAGATACGCAGTATTTT
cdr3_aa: CASVGGDTQYF

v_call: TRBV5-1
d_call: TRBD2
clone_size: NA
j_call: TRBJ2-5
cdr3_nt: TGCGCCAGCAGCTTGTTCTCCGCATCGGGGGGGACATATGACCAAGAGACCCAGTACTTC
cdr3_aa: CASSLFSASGGTYDQETQYF

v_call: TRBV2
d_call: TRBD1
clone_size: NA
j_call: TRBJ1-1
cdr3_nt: TGTGCCAGTCGGGGCCTACAGGGGTTGGGTGAAGCTTTCTTT
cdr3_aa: CASRGLQGLGEAFF

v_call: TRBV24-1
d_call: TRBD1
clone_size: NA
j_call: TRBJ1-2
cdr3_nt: TGTGCCACATCACCGGGACAGGGGGCGATTGGCTACACCTTC
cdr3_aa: CATSPGQGAIGYTF

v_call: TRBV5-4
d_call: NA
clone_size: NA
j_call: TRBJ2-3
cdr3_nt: TGTGCCAGCAGCCTGGAGGAGAGGGATACGCAGTATTTT
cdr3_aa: CASSLEERDTQYF

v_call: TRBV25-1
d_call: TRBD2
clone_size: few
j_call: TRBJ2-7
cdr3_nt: TGTGCCAGCAGTCCCCGTGTAGCGGGGCCCCCCTCCGGGCAGTACTTC
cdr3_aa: CASSPRVAGPPSGQYF

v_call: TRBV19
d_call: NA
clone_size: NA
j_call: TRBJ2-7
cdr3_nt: TGTGCCAGTAATTTCGGGTCCGGTGACGAGCAGTACTTC
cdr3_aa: CASNFGSGDEQYF

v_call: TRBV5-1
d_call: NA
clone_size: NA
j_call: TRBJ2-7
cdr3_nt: TGCGCCAGCAGCCTGGGCACTGAACAGTACTTC
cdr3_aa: CASSLGTEQYF

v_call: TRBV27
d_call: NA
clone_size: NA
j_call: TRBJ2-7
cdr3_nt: TGTGCCAGCAGTCATGCAGGGTCCTACGAGCAGTACTTC
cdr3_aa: CASSHAGSYEQYF

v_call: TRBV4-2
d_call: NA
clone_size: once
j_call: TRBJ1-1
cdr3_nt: TGTGCCAGCAGCCAAGGACAGCCTCCTTGGAACACTGAAGCTTTCTTT
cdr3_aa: CASSQGQPPWNTEAFF

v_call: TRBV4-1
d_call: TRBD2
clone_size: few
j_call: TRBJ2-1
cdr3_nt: TGCGCCAGCAGCCGCCCGGAAGGCCTGGGGGGGAATGAGCAGTTCTTC
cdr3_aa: CASSRPEGLGGNEQFF

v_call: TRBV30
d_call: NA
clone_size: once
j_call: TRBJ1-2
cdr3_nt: TGTGCCTGGAGTCCTACCGGGACACTAACAAACTATGGCTACACCTTC
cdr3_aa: CAWSPTGTLTNYGYTF

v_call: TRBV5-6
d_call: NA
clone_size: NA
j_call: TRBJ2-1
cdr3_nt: TGTGCCAGCAGCGCCCTAGGCGAAGACTACAATGAGCAGTTCTTC
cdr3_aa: CASSALGEDYNEQFF

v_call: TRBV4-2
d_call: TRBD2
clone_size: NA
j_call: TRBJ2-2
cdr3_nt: TGTGCCAGCAGCTCTAGCGGGGGGGCCGGCGGGGAGCTGTTTTTT
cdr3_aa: CASSSSGGAGGELFF

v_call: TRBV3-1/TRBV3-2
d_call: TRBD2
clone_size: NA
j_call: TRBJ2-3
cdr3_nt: TGTGCCAGCACTAGTAGCGGGGACCCAACAGATACGCAGTATTTT
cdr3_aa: CASTSSGDPTDTQYF

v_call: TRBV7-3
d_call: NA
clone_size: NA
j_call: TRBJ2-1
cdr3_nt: TGTGCCAGCAGCTTATTTGGGACTGACAATGAGCAGTTCTTC
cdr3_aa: CASSLFGTDNEQFF

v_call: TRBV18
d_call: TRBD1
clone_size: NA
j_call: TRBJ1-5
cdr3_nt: TGTGCCAGCTCAATTGACAGGGCTAGCAATCAGCCCCAGCATTTT
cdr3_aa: CASSIDRASNQPQHF

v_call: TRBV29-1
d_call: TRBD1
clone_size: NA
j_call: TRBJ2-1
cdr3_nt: TGCAGCGTTGAAGAAGGGACAGGGGGCACCTACAATGAGCAGTTCTTC
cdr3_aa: CSVEEGTGGTYNEQFF

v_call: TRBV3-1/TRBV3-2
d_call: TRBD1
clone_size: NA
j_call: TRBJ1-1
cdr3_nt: TGTGCCAGCAGCCAAGATAAGGGGGCAGAAGCTTTCTTT
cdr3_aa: CASSQDKGAEAFF

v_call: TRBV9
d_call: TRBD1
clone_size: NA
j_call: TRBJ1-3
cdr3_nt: TGTGCCAGCAGCGTGGGGACCGGGACAGGGGCCAACACCATATATTTT
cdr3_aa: CASSVGTGTGANTIYF

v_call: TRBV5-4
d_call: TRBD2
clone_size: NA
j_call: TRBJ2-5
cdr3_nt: TGTGCCAGCAGCTTGGCGGGACTAGCGGGAAGTAAGACCCAGTACTTC
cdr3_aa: CASSLAGLAGSKTQYF

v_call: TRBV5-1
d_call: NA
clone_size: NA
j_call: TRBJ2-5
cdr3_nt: TGCGCCAGCAGCCACGACACCCAAGAGACCCAGTACTTC
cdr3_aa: CASSHDTQETQYF

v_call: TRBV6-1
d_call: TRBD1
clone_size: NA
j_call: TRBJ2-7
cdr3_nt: TGTGCCAGCAGTGAAGGGTCAGGGGGCGGCTACGAGCAGTACTTC
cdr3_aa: CASSEGSGGGYEQYF